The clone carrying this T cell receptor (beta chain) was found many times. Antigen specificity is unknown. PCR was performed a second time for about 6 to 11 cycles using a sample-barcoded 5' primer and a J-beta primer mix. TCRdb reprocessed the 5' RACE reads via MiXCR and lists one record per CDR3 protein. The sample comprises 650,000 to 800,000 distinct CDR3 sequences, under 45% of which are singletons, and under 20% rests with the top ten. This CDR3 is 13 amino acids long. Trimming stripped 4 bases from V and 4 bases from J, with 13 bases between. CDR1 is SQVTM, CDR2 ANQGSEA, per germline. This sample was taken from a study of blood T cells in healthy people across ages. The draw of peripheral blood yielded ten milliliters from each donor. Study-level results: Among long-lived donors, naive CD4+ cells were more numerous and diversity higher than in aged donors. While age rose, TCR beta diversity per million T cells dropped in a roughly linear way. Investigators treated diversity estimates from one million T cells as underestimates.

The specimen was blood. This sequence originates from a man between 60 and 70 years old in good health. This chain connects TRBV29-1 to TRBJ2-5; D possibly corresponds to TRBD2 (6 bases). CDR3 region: CSVGKGTPETQYF. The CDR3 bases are TGCAGCGTTGGAAAAGGGACTCCAGAGACCCAGTACTTC. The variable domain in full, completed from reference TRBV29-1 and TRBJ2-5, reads SAVISQKPSRDICQRGTSLTIQCQVDSQVTMMFWYRQQPGQSLTLIATANQGSEATYESGFVIDKFPISRPNLTFSTLTVSNMSPEDSSIYLCSVGKGTPETQYFGPGTRLLVL.